One T cell receptor (beta chain) is described in this entry. The specificity of this receptor is unknown. It has no much larger one-base neighbor in the sample; base qualities were not kept. The CDR3 numbers 15 residues from cysteine through phenylalanine. Just the 45-base CDR3 DNA is kept, in frame starting at base 1. CDR1 and CDR2 are read off the germline V gene (reference sequence) as MNHEY and SMNVEV. Ends trimmed: V by 5 bases, J by 5 bases; bases unmatched to a gene: 4. The data stem from a study of blood T cell repertoires in COVID-19 (TCRdb year 2020). Background for the entire study: Collaborator samples came from the United States, Italy and Spain and covered acute and convalescent phases of COVID-19. The prospective study material was composed of cDNA or gDNA derived from T cells, B-cell-depleted T cells, or PBMCs. Deeply sampled blood TCRbeta repertoires from subjects exposed to, actively infected with, or recovered from COVID-19 were included in the dataset. The repertoires were released in a freely available public database meant as a resource for research on the immune response to SARS-CoV-2. The samples were drawn from the first 160 participants of the ongoing ImmuneRACE study and from some 1,300 subjects provided by 6 global collaborators. Nearly every sample came with metadata listing a de-identified subject ID, COVID-19 status, age in years and sex. HLA class I and class II types, where available, came from metadata supplied by the sample provider rather than from assay-based typing.

Each collaborating institution followed its own protocols to collect whole blood in K2EDTA tubes. For TCRbeta analysis, collaborator samples were shipped as frozen whole blood, as isolated PBMCs, or as DNA extracted from either sample type. On the study overall, not on this receptor specifically: The amount of clinical and demographic metadata varied by source and participant and was provided uncurated.

TCRbeta CDR3 regions were amplified from genomic DNA by means of the immunoSEQ Assay, a bias-controlled multiplex PCR. The study's processing was this. Nucleated cell counts per sample were estimated from amplification of reference gene primers within the assay. To quantify the absolute abundance of each unique TCRbeta CDR3 rearrangement, sequence reads were collapsed and filtered. For each sample, productive Simpson clonality was calculated as the square root of Simpson's diversity index across productive rearrangements. TCRdb mirrors the immuneACCESS table, restricted to in-frame sequences. Some clones are absent from its copies; in checked studies, under half trace to an unresolved V gene, and the reason for the others is unknown. The V and J calls and clone size are taken from that table; D and trimming were inferred from the DNA. A total of over 150,000 clones appear in this sample, more than 60% of them only once. Clones ranked in the top ten supply approximately 3% of the sample.

The chain employs TRBV27 and TRBJ1-5; the junction holds 12 bases that match TRBD1. The clonotype comes from a man in his 70s with acute or convalescent COVID-19. Material for sequencing was peripheral blood. Read as DNA, the sequence is TGTGCCAGCAGTCCTGGGACAGGGGGCTATCAGCCCCAGCATTTT. Protein translation: CASSPGTGGYQPQHF.